Given below is one TCR beta chain in context. Its target is unknown. V was pared by 0 bases and J by 2 bases, with 6 bases of the junction left unmatched. From germline, CDR1 is MGHRA and CDR2 YSYEKL. The CDR3 has 18 amino acids. This sample stems from a study of shared clonotypes between healthy human individuals. Study information: Per donor, CD8 memory used one plate, CD8 naive used two, CD4 memory used three and CD4 naive used three.

Study-level points and caveats: Relative to clonotypes present in all four donors, those not shared had lower generation probabilities.

In the study's own analysis: Junction-only sequences without quality scores came from ImmunoSEQ, so filtering differed. Some clones are missing from TCRdb's copy, which holds only in-frame ones; the method was immunoSEQ multiplex PCR. V and J calls plus clone size are reproduced from that table; the DNA served to infer D and trimming. The table lists some 2,000,000 clones, approximately 95% of them singletons. The chain combines TRBV4-1 with TRBJ2-3; TRBD2 aligns across 12 bases. The sample comprised naive CD4+ T cells sorted from blood. As to subset: CD45RA+ positively selected. This sequence was found in a man between 18 and 29 years old in good health. The CDR3 region is CASSQELAGGLVTDTQYF. The DNA of the CDR3 is TGCGCCAGCAGCCAAGAGCTAGCGGGGGGGCTTGTCACAGATACGCAGTATTTT.